A single sample is the source of the 23 T cell receptor beta chains below, sequenced in a study of blood T cell repertoires in COVID-19. Assay used: immunoSEQ multiplex PCR; TCRdb lists only in-frame clones, some missing. The table records around 190,000 clones, approximately 84% of them present only once. The sample was PBMCs or T cells enriched from blood (not recorded which). These receptor sequences come from a woman aged 25-40 years who had recovered from COVID-19.

The chain couples TRBV6-5 to TRBJ1-2, with D possibly being TRBD1 (6 bases). The CDR3 consists of 13 residues. In germline, CDR1 is MNHEY, CDR2 SVGAGI. V shed 7 bases and J shed 0 bases, with 9 bases lying between them. CDR3 residues: CASTDRTNYGYTF. The CDR3 nucleotides read TGTGCCAGCACGGACAGAACTAACTATGGCTACACCTTC.

The chain recombines TRBV6-1 with TRBJ2-5, with D possibly TRBD1 on 5 matching bases. The CDR3 totals 12 residues. Trimming removed 7 bases from V and 1 base from J, with 7 bases in between. Germline V gives CDR1 MNHNS, CDR2 SASEGT. In DNA, the CDR3 is TGTGCCAGCAAGGGGTCCCAAGAGACCCAGTACTTC. It translates to CASKGSQETQYF.

This clone was found once. J is TRBJ1-1 and V is TRBV7-6; D call uncertain. V was pared by 5 bases and J by 1 base, with 11 bases between. This CDR3 contains 14 residues. Germline assignment: CDR1 SGHVS and CDR2 FNYEAQ. CDR3: CASSPVQPNTEAFF. In DNA, the CDR3 is TGTGCCAGCAGCCCCGTACAGCCGAACACTGAAGCTTTCTTT.

Here the CDR3 reads CASILTYHSYEQYV. CDR3 sequence (DNA): TGCGCCAGCATCTTAACATACCATTCCTACGAGCAGTACGTC. This chain connects TRBV10-2 to TRBJ2-7; the D is unclear. The ends were cut back, 7 bases at V and 1 base at J, with 14 bases in the middle. The CDR3 sequence is 14 residues long. Germline V CDR1 and CDR2: WSHSY, SAAADI.

This clone turned up a few times. The CDR3 loop reads CATEGGGARTDTQYF. In DNA form, the CDR3 reads TGTGCCACCGAAGGCGGGGGGGCCCGCACAGATACGCAGTATTTT. The rearrangement joins TRBV7-9 to TRBJ2-3; TRBD2 agrees at 9 bases. The CDR3 runs 15 residues. V shed 10 bases, J shed 1 base, and the junction held 9 bases outside the gene matches. The germline V gene has CDR1 SEHNR and CDR2 FQNEAQ (reference sequence).

V and J are TRBV5-4 and TRBJ2-5; D is possibly TRBD1 (6 bases). The CDR3 has 15 residues. Germline CDR1 is SGHNT and CDR2 is YYREEE (reference sequence). V dropped 4 bases and J dropped 9 bases, with 22 bases sitting between them. The CDR3 spells CASSLEPDSSQAQYF. The CDR3 DNA reads as TGTGCCAGCAGCCTTGAGCCGGACAGTTCCCAGGCCCAGTACTTC.

CDR3 loop: CSASYLGLAGPFNEQFF. As DNA, the CDR3 is TGCAGTGCTAGTTATTTGGGACTAGCGGGACCATTCAATGAGCAGTTCTTC. The chain couples TRBV20-1 to TRBJ2-1, with TRBD2 identical over 13 bases. After removal of 3 bases from V and 6 bases from J, the junction contained 11 bases not matched to a gene. The germline V gene encodes CDR1 DFQATT and CDR2 SNEGSKA (reference sequence). This CDR3 is built from 17 residues.

This clone was found once. The chain carries TRBV18 and TRBJ1-6; 7 bases are shared with TRBD1. Trimming took 4 bases from V and 5 from J; bases not matched to a gene: 5. CDR1 is KGHSH and CDR2 is LQKENI in the germline V gene. This CDR3 spans 15 amino acids. The CDR3 sequence: CASSLGQVDNSPLHF. In DNA, the CDR3 is TGTGCCAGCTCACTTGGACAGGTGGATAATTCACCCCTCCACTTT.

The chain carries TRBV4-1 and TRBJ1-6, with D possibly matching TRBD1 (5 bases). V was shortened by 3 bases and J by 7 bases, with 13 bases between the two germline ends. Germline V gene lookup returns CDR1 MGHRA and CDR2 YSYEKL. The CDR3 runs 15 residues. CDR3 sequence: CASSQGLLGNSPLHF. As DNA, the CDR3 is TGCGCCAGCAGCCAGGGACTCCTTGGGAATTCACCCCTCCACTTT.

This chain links TRBV19 with TRBJ2-1; D is unclear. The CDR3 consists of 12 residues. CDR1 and CDR2 from the germline V gene are LNHDA and SQIVND (reference sequence). V was clipped by 5 bases and J by 8 bases, with 10 bases between them. The CDR3 region is CASSPRSDEQFF. CDR3 sequence (DNA): TGTGCCAGTAGTCCGCGGTCGGATGAGCAGTTCTTC.

The rearrangement uses TRBV7-2 and TRBJ1-1; D gene unclear. Deletions cut 6 bases from V and 3 bases from J, with 17 bases between. The CDR3 has 15 residues. CDR1 and CDR2 from the germline V gene are SGHTA and FQGNSA. CDR3 residues: CASSMTRGVYTEAFF. The CDR3, as DNA: TGTGCCAGCAGTATGACTCGTGGAGTTTACACTGAAGCTTTCTTT.

This sequence joins TRBV2 and TRBJ2-7, with no clear D. Deletions cut 4 bases from V and 7 bases from J, with 8 bases between. CDR3 length equals 11 residues. The germline V gene has CDR1 SNHLY and CDR2 FYNNEI. CDR3 DNA: TGTGCCAGCAGTGCCAGGATTGAGCAGTACGTC. Protein: CASSARIEQYV.

The chain couples TRBV28 to TRBJ2-5; TRBD1 agrees at 7 bases. This CDR3 is built from 11 residues. V shed 6 bases, J shed 7 bases, and the junction held 2 bases outside the gene matches. Per the germline V gene, CDR1 is MDHEN and CDR2 is SYDVKM. The CDR3 loop is CASRWTGTQYF. The CDR3 region has the DNA TGTGCCAGCAGGTGGACAGGGACCCAGTACTTC.

A note on this clone: The junction does not match germline at one end; this may be a read error. The CDR3 sequence is CASSLGDRPQETQYF. The CDR3 nucleotides are TGTGCTAGCAGCTTAGGGGACAGGCCCCAAGAGACCCAGTACTTC. V and J are TRBV7-7 and TRBJ2-5, with TRBD1 matching over 8 bases. The germline V gene encodes CDR1 SSHAT and CDR2 FNYEAQ (reference sequence). CDR3 length: 15 residues.

This sequence joins TRBV2 and TRBJ2-2; 10 bases are a match to TRBD2. The V gene's germline CDR1 is SNHLY and CDR2 FYNNEI. With 8 bases clipped from V and 5 bases from J, the junction kept 8 bases outside the gene matches. CDR3 length equals 15 residues. The CDR3 loop is CASRSGGAWTGELFF. The CDR3 region has the DNA TGTGCCAGCCGGAGCGGGGGGGCCTGGACCGGGGAGCTGTTTTTT.

The CDR3 sequence: CATSDQRDRKETQYF. The CDR3 DNA reads as TGTGCCACCAGTGATCAACGGGACAGGAAAGAGACCCAGTACTTC. This rearrangement joins TRBV24-1 to TRBJ2-5; TRBD1 matches at 8 bases. The CDR3 runs to 15 residues. CDR1 and CDR2 (germline): KGHDR, SFDVKD. V gave up 3 bases and J gave up 3 bases; unmatched junction bases: 5.

The chain is built from TRBV6-5 and TRBJ2-5, with a tentative D call TRBD1 (6 bases). Looked up from germline, CDR1 is MNHEY and CDR2 is SVGAGI. The CDR3 is 14 amino acids. V gave up 11 bases and J gave up 5 bases, with 21 bases separating them. The CDR3 DNA follows: TGTGCCTCCGGGATGGGGGCGAGGGAGGAGACCCAGTACTTC. Amino acid sequence: CASGMGAREETQYF.

The chain employs TRBV28 and TRBJ2-5; D unclear. The CDR3 length is 13 residues. V was pared by 5 bases and J by 1 base, with 8 bases between. The germline gives CDR1 MDHEN, CDR2 SYDVKM. The CDR3 sequence is CASSRGSQETQYF. For the CDR3, the DNA is TGTGCCAGCAGTCGAGGCTCCCAAGAGACCCAGTACTTC.

This chain links TRBV27 with TRBJ1-6; 7 bases line up with TRBD1. The germline V gene encodes CDR1 MNHEY and CDR2 SMNVEV (reference sequence). V was pared by 5 bases and J by 6 bases, with 7 bases of the junction left unmatched. This CDR3 contains 15 residues. Written as DNA, the CDR3 is TGTGCCAGCAGTCGCTACAGGGGTCCTAATTCACCCCTCCACTTT. Its protein is CASSRYRGPNSPLHF.

In DNA, the CDR3 is TGTGCCAGCAGTTCCGTAGGGGAAGAGCAGTACTTC. Amino acid sequence: CASSSVGEEQYF. The chain joins TRBV6-6 to TRBJ2-7; D is possibly TRBD1 (5 bases). The V gene's germline CDR1 is MNHNY and CDR2 SVGAGI (reference sequence). The CDR3 sequence is 12 residues long. V dropped 4 bases and J dropped 7 bases, with 11 bases sitting between them.

This chain uses TRBV7-2 with TRBJ1-1; D possibly corresponds to TRBD1 (5 bases). Trimming left V 1 base short and J 1 base short, with 10 bases between. CDR1 and CDR2 from the germline V gene are SGHTA and FQGNSA. This CDR3 is built from 15 residues. The CDR3 DNA sequence: TGTGCCAGCAGCTTAGTCGCAGGGAAGAACACTGAAGCTTTCTTT. Translating gives CASSLVAGKNTEAFF. Complete variable domain (other parts from reference TRBV7-2 and TRBJ1-1): GAGVSQSPSNKVTEKGKDVELRCDPISGHTALYWYRQSLGQGLEFLIYFQGNSAPDKSGLPSDRFSAERTGGSVSTLTIQRTQQEDSAVYLCASSLVAGKNTEAFFGQGTRLTVV.

V gene TRBV15 combines with J gene TRBJ2-2; 7 bases agree with TRBD1. Germline assignment: CDR1 LNHNV and CDR2 YYDKDF (reference sequence). The CDR3 has 17 residues. After removal of 3 bases from V and 0 bases from J, the junction contained 7 bases not matched to a gene. In DNA, the CDR3 is TGTGCCACCAGCAGGCGAACAGGGGTCTCGAACACCGGGGAGCTGTTTTTT. As protein: CATSRRTGVSNTGELFF.

J is TRBJ2-1 and V is TRBV9; TRBD2 aligns across 7 bases. Germline CDR1 reads SGDLS; CDR2 reads YYNGEE. The CDR3 has 16 amino acids. V lost 0 bases, J lost 4 bases, and 7 bases stayed unmatched. The CDR3 region has the DNA TGTGCCAGCAGCGTAGGGGGCGGGAGTGTGTACAATGAGCAGTTCTTC. Protein sequence: CASSVGGGSVYNEQFF. The full variable domain, completed using reference TRBV9 and TRBJ2-1, is DSGVTQTPKHLITATGQRVTLRCSPRSGDLSVYWYQQSLDQGLQFLIQYYNGEERAKGNILERFSAQQFPDLHSELNLSSLELGDSALYFCASSVGGGSVYNEQFFGPGTRLTVL.